This TCR beta chain was profiled in a study of cytomegalovirus exposure and HLA in healthy donors (dated by TCRdb to the late 2010s). For the study in its entirety: An earlier analysis of approximately 590 of the donors reported roughly 270 Gb of sequence data and 120 million or so unique TCR beta sequences from about 200 million T cells. Roughly 300 gigabases of sequencing data and approximately 80 million unique TCR sequences were included in an early release covering several hundred HLA-typed donors. The genetic ancestry cluster associated with self-reported Caucasian donors included over 65% of the roughly 380 genotyped donors. The study aimed to test whether cataloging public T cell receptors could reveal signatures of past pathogen exposure. The study profiled the T cell repertoires of under 700 subjects by immunosequencing and related them to cytomegalovirus serostatus. In addition to the first cohort of around 670 subjects, a separate validation cohort of 120 different subjects was used. The study combined high-throughput TCR immunosequencing, statistical association of individual TCRs with disease status, and machine learning to predict cytomegalovirus infection status. In a later analysis, previously published TCR beta repertoires from several hundred donors were re-analyzed and high-resolution HLA genotyping was added so that TCR occurrence patterns could be studied. Rather than using new phenotypic data, the later analysis identified candidate immune exposures from TCR beta sequences and from how often those sequences occurred across donors. An earlier analysis of approximately 640 of the donors applied high-throughput TCR beta sequencing to assess whether each TCR beta V gene segment acted as functional or pseudogenic. Alongside the repertoire data, information on donor age, sex, ethnicity and CMV serostatus was compiled. A later genetic analysis used genome-wide SNP genotypes for about 60% of the 666 donors, treating that subset as a discovery cohort. Every discovery cohort repertoire had been produced on one sequencing platform. HLA typing covered class I and class II loci at four-digit resolution. Typing coverage varied by locus: roughly 620-640 donors for A, B, C, DRB1 and DQB1; approximately 500 for DQA1; over 600 for DPA1; 450 to 480 for DPB1. A handful of DR-DQ haplotypes were handled as single units for association and clustering because linkage in the cohort was strong. Among roughly 370 genotyped donors of the cohort, an average of roughly 240,000 unique TCR beta nucleotide sequences were sequenced per donor, about a sixth of them non-productive. What the research found in general, with its limitations: In vitro tests confirmed that a few of the cytomegalovirus-associated TCR beta chains recognize cytomegalovirus antigens. The only immune exposure information available for the cohort was CMV serostatus. The authors suggested that the approach could potentially be extended to other disease states and immunological phenotypes. In a later analysis, the rate of TCR association differed among HLA loci, with DRB1 alleles having the most associated TCRs and HLA-C alleles having the fewest. In a later analysis, HLA-associated TCR beta chains showed more clonal expansion and lower generation probabilities than non-associated chains that were equally common. Only TCR beta chains were sequenced in this cohort, and the absence of alpha or paired-chain data limited detectable features. A later genetic analysis reported fewer N-insertions in productive TCRs among donors in an Asian-associated ancestry cluster than the approximately 670-donor mean. In an earlier analysis of 587 of the donors, most TCR beta V segments appeared in productive rearrangements about 87% or about 30% of the time, broadly matching IMGT annotations. Strong co-occurrence of HLA alleles, especially DR and DQ, made assigning TCR associations to individual alleles difficult. A later analysis reported that several top co-occurrence clusters appeared linked to parvovirus B19, influenza, CMV and Epstein-Barr virus. A further reported finding was that TCR beta sequences accurately predicted the HLA-A and HLA-B alleles for most subjects in the first cohort. At a false discovery rate of 0.05, a later analysis linked fewer than 20,000 TCR beta sequences to specific HLA alleles. The classifier was reported to diagnose cytomegalovirus status with high specificity and sensitivity in both the original and validation cohorts. Correlated functional status among segregating V segments might reflect linkage disequilibrium, but an unknown experimental factor could not be ruled out. Across donors, most TCR sequences were observed very rarely, whereas some public TCRs were present in many individuals. A cluster of highly shared sequence variants was judged likely to be a technical artifact of the sequencing pipeline. Because counts were too low, 15 to 20 rarely observed V segments, including chromosome 9 orphons, were excluded from the earlier analysis of several hundred of the donors. The study listed 150 to 200 TCR beta chains as associated with cytomegalovirus. Sequencing depth was assumed to be roughly uniform across donors in the presence/absence analyses, though that assumption may not hold. Most CMV-associated TCR beta chains appeared to be HLA-restricted in a later analysis, and the HLA associations seemed to be driven largely by CMV exposure. Because HLA typing was missing for some donors at each locus, association tests included only the typed subset. An association between a missense DCLRE1C variant and V-gene and J-gene trimming of TCR beta chains was found in a later genetic analysis and replicated in an independent cohort.

In total, approximately 610 healthy bone marrow donors made up the cohort. At the time of sampling, all cohort members were nominally healthy, though unrecorded immune exposures were likely present. The donor was CMV seronegative and belonged to the group of 350 or so seronegative cohort members. Each donor provided a peripheral blood sample, and peripheral blood mononuclear cells were used for TCR beta sequencing. The Qiagen DNeasy Blood Extraction Kit was used to extract genomic DNA from the blood cell samples. Notes on this clone: Its antigen remains undetermined. No per-base quality is available; no much larger clone lies one base away.

The library was built by means of the immunoSEQ multiplex PCR assay. The multiplex PCR relied on a mix of 60 forward primers for TCR Vbeta segments and 13 reverse primers for TCR Jbeta segments. Amplification of the CDR3 region of rearranged TCR beta genes was performed with a multiplex PCR assay on genomic DNA. The amplified TCR beta libraries were sequenced on the Illumina HiSeq System as 87-base-pair reads. On the authors' methods: In a later analysis, some 80 million unique TCR beta chains were counted across the 690 or so repertoires, and roughly 11 million of these chains were shared by at least two donors. Raw reads were error-corrected and collapsed into unique sequences with a nearest-neighbor algorithm that merged closely related sequences to remove PCR and sequencing errors. Alignment of CDR3 sequences to IMGT reference sequences was used to assign V, D and J gene segments. Each retained sequence needed at least a six-nucleotide match to both a V gene segment and a J gene segment. A rearrangement was called productive if the CDR3 had no stop codons and remained in frame with V and J, and every other rearrangement was called non-productive. CDR3 was defined by IMGT convention, running from the second conserved V-encoded cysteine to the conserved J-encoded phenylalanine. Sequences without an unambiguous match to a single V gene segment were excluded from the earlier analysis of several hundred of the donors. In an earlier analysis of roughly 600 of the donors, a V segment was called functional when productive rearrangements were above 56.7%, and segregating when the standard deviation between donors exceeded 5%. A statistical classification framework was developed to diagnose cytomegalovirus status using the catalog of TCR beta chain sequences. In a later analysis, TCR nucleotide sequences were compared against IMGT/GENE-DB human TR gene sequences so that V and J genes could be assigned. A later analysis assigned CDR3 sequences and most-parsimonious VDJ recombination scenarios with the TCRdist pipeline. A later analysis defined each TCR beta chain by its CDR3 amino acid sequence plus V-gene family, and excluded reads lacking a unique V-gene family. A later analysis removed 550 to 650 highly shared, low-generation-probability nucleotide sequences to deal with suspected cross-contamination and a sequencing artifact. In a later analysis, a clonal expansion index was calculated for each public chain from normalized within-repertoire ranks of inferred template counts. Generation probabilities in a later analysis came from a VDJ recombination model fitted to out-of-frame rearrangements, and those results were checked against IGoR. In a later analysis, TCR-TCR, TCR-HLA and TCR-CMV co-occurrence was scored with hypergeometric tests, and a repertoire-size bias correction was applied to TCR pairs. In a later analysis, false discovery rates were estimated by permuting HLA or CMV assignments 20 times. In a later analysis, co-occurring TCRs were grouped using DBSCAN, with TCRdist sequence similarity added in when clustering inside HLA-allele-positive subsets. Repertoires with fewer than 30,000 or more than 120,000 public chains, plus five repertoires with anomalous nucleotide sharing, were excluded from co-occurrence clustering. TCRdb re-hosts the immuneACCESS table, in-frame sequences only. Its copies lack some clones; in the studies checked, an unresolved V gene accounts for under half of them, and the cause for the rest is not known. The V and J calls and clone size are taken from that table; D and trimming were inferred from the DNA. The sample table shows some 190,000 clones, and around three quarters are seen once. 1.5% to 2% of the sample comes from the top ten.

The receptor's source is a woman aged 25 to 39 in good health and CMV-seronegative. What was sequenced was PBMCs.

The bases read TGCGCCAGCACCCAACAGGGGTGGGGCACTGAAGCTTTCTTT. This codes for CASTQQGWGTEAFF. Recombination joined TRBV5-1 with TRBJ1-1; 7 central nucleotides agree with TRBD1. From the cysteine up to the phenylalanine, the CDR3 has a length of 14 residues. Only the CDR3 part of the read is kept: 42 bases, read in frame from the first base. In the germline V gene, CDR1 corresponds to SGHRS and CDR2 to YFSETQ. The germline V end is reduced by 6 bases and the J end by 4 bases; junction bases left unmatched: 9.